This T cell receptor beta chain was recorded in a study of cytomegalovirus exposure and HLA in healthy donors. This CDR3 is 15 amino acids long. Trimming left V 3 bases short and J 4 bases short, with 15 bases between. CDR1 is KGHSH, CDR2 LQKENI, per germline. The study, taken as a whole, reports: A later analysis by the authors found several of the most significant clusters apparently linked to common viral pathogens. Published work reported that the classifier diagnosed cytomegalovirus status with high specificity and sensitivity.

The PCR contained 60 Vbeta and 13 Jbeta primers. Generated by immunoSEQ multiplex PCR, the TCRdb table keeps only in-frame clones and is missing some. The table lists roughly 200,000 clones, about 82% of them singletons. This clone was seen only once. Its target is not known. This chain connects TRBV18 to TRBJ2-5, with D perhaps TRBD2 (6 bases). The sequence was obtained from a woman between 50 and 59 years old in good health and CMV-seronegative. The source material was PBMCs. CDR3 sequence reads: CASSPPPVGGETQYF. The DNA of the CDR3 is TGTGCCAGCTCACCCCCACCGGTCGGGGGAGAGACCCAGTACTTC.